Following are 30 T cell receptor beta chains from one sample sequenced in a study of blood T cells in healthy people across ages. Through a sample-barcoded 5' primer and a J-beta primer mix, a second PCR was run for about 6 to 12 cycles. TCRdb re-derived calls from the 5' RACE reads in MiXCR, one entry per CDR3 protein. The table has approximately 810,000 distinct CDR3 sequences, 25% to 30% seen once. The sample was blood. The origin of the receptors is a woman of 80 years or more in good health.

This clonotype was recorded many times. The DNA for the CDR3 is TGTGCCAGCAGCGCGAACCTAGCGGGGAACTACAATGAGCAGTTCTTC. Its protein product is CASSANLAGNYNEQFF. The chain is built from TRBV6-2 or TRBV6-3 and TRBJ2-1; 9 positions match TRBD2. There are 16 residues in the CDR3. The trim removed 6 bases at V and 3 bases at J, leaving 9 bases unmatched. Per the germline V gene, CDR1 is MNHEY and CDR2 is SVGEGT.

Worth noting for this clonotype: A much more abundant neighbour one base away suggests this may be a read error. The chain recombines TRBV24-1 with TRBJ2-1; D not certain. The CDR3 loop spans 13 amino acids. Germline CDR1 is KGHDR and CDR2 is SFDVKD. For the CDR3, the DNA is TGTACCACCAGTGATTCTTTTCCGGATGAGCAGTTCTTC. Translation: CTTSDSFPDEQFF.

The rearrangement joins TRBV14 to TRBJ2-3; D is ambiguous. V lost 3 bases and J lost 14, with 18 bases in between. The germline V gene encodes CDR1 SGHDN and CDR2 FVKESK. The CDR3 extends over 13 amino acids. The CDR3, as DNA: TGTGCCAGCAGCCAGATCCGGACGCTCCGCCTGTATTTT. It encodes CASSQIRTLRLYF.

This clonotype was detected a few times. This rearrangement joins TRBV7-2 to TRBJ1-4; 8 bases map to TRBD1. Germline-derived CDR1 and CDR2 are SGHTA and FQGNSA. CDR3 size: 16 residues. Trimming at V came to 5 bases and at J to 0 bases, leaving 5 bases not matched to a gene. In nucleotides, the CDR3 is TGTGCCAGCAGCCCCGGGACAGGTTCAACTAATGAAAAACTGTTTTTT. Its protein product is CASSPGTGSTNEKLFF.

This clonotype appeared many times. The rearrangement links TRBV4-3 to TRBJ2-5; the match to TRBD1 covers 7 bases. This CDR3 region has 15 residues. Trimming cost V 2 bases and J 5 bases; bases outside gene matches: 8. Germline CDR1 reads LGHNA; CDR2 reads YSLEER. The CDR3 reads CASSQTGTVGETQYF. CDR3 sequence (DNA): TGCGCCAGCAGCCAAACCGGGACAGTGGGCGAGACCCAGTACTTC.

This clonotype turned up a few times. As DNA, the CDR3 is TGTGCCTGGAGTGTGCGAGGGGAGATGGGTCAGCCCCAGCATTTT. Translation: CAWSVRGEMGQPQHF. The chain couples TRBV30 to TRBJ1-5, with D perhaps matching TRBD1 (5 bases). The CDR3 is made up of 15 amino acids. V was clipped by 0 bases and J by 6 bases, with 15 bases between them. The germline V gene encodes CDR1 GTSNPN and CDR2 SVGIG (reference sequence).

This clonotype occurred a few times. V gene TRBV6-1 combines with J gene TRBJ2-1; 7 bases align to TRBD2. The CDR3 sequence is 15 residues long. The trim removed 1 base at V and 4 bases at J, leaving 4 bases unmatched. Germline V gene lookup returns CDR1 MNHNS and CDR2 SASEGT. The CDR3 protein is CASSEGRGKYNEQFF. For the CDR3, the DNA is TGTGCCAGCAGTGAAGGGCGGGGGAAGTACAATGAGCAGTTCTTC.

In its sample, this clonotype was seen many times. The chain has TRBV15 and TRBJ2-5; 15 bases match TRBD2. Unmatched junction bases numbered 1, after V lost 1 base and J lost 4 bases. This CDR3 is built from 16 residues. From germline, CDR1 is LNHNV and CDR2 YYDKDF (reference sequence). The CDR3 nucleotides read TGTGCCACCAGCAGAGGGACTAGCGGGGGGGGAGAGACCCAGTACTTC. It encodes CATSRGTSGGGETQYF.

This chain uses TRBV15 with TRBJ2-7; D perhaps matches TRBD1 (5 bases). Trimming removed 3 bases from V and 6 bases from J, with 15 bases in between. CDR3 size: 14 residues. The germline V gene encodes CDR1 LNHNV and CDR2 YYDKDF (reference sequence). The CDR3 spells CATSRALEGAEQYF. The CDR3 nucleotides are TGTGCCACCAGCAGGGCACTTGAAGGGGCCGAGCAGTACTTC.

The chain is built from TRBV29-1 and TRBJ1-5; D is perhaps TRBD1 (5 bases). Germline CDR1 and CDR2: SQVTM and ANQGSEA. The CDR3 covers 13 residues. The ends were cut back, 7 bases at V and 6 bases at J, with 16 bases in the middle. The CDR3 here is CSALGTMGQPQHF. The CDR3 bases are TGCAGCGCTCTCGGGACGATGGGTCAGCCCCAGCATTTT.

J is TRBJ1-5 and V is TRBV6-2 or TRBV6-3, with 7 bases matching TRBD1. The CDR3 spans 18 residues. V shed 3 bases and J 0 bases; nucleotides not matched to a gene: 11. Germline assignment: CDR1 MNHEY and CDR2 SVGEGT. CDR3 sequence reads: CASSYAPGQPYSNQPQHF. As DNA, the CDR3 is TGTGCCAGCAGTTATGCCCCGGGACAGCCTTATAGCAATCAGCCCCAGCATTTT.

In its sample, this clonotype was seen a few times. This may be a read error: a much more frequent sequence differs by one nucleotide. The chain is built from TRBV4-3 and TRBJ2-1, with 7 bases aligning to TRBD1. The J call may be faulty, since TRBJ2-7 better matches the DNA end. Germline-derived CDR1 and CDR2 are LGHNA and YSLEER. This CDR3 has 16 residues. The CDR3 protein is CASSPTGQAAYNEQYF. DNA of the CDR3: TGCGCCAGCAGCCCAACCGGACAGGCAGCCTACAATGAGCAGTACTTC.

The rearrangement joins TRBV5-1 to TRBJ1-5; D not certain. The CDR3 is 14 residues long. V was clipped by 4 bases and J by 6 bases, with 14 bases between them. CDR1 SGHRS and CDR2 YFSETQ come from the germline V gene. The CDR3 coding sequence is TGCGCCAGCAGCCTGAGTGGGCAAAGTCAGCCCCAGCATTTT. This gives the protein CASSLSGQSQPQHF.

V and J are TRBV7-2 and TRBJ1-5; the D gene is possibly TRBD1 (6 bases). This CDR3 spans 16 amino acids. Per the germline V gene, CDR1 is SGHTA and CDR2 is FQGNSA. V was shortened by 1 base and J by 1 base, with 11 bases between the two germline ends. The CDR3: CASSLGGPRSNQPQHF. The CDR3 nucleotides read TGTGCCAGCAGCTTAGGGGGGCCGAGGAGCAATCAGCCCCAGCATTTT. Together with reference TRBV7-2 and TRBJ1-5, the CDR3 gives the full variable domain: GAGVSQSPSNKVTEKGKDVELRCDPISGHTALYWYRQSLGQGLEFLIYFQGNSAPDKSGLPSDRFSAERTGGSVSTLTIQRTQQEDSAVYLCASSLGGPRSNQPQHFGDGTRLSIL.

For this clonotype: A much larger clone lies a single base off, so this may be a read error. V is TRBV20-1 and J is TRBJ2-7, with 8 bases aligning to TRBD2. The V and J ends lost 5 bases and 7 bases, in that order; junction bases with no gene match: 13. Germline V gives CDR1 DFQATT, CDR2 SNEGSKA (reference sequence). The CDR3 is 14 residues long. CDR3 nucleotides: TGCAGTGCTCCTCCGGGACTAGGACGTAATGAGCAGTACTTC. It codes for CSAPPGLGRNEQYF.

This clonotype was seen ten or more times. The rearrangement uses TRBV27 and TRBJ1-5; 8 bases fit TRBD1. The CDR3 is 17 residues long. Looked up from germline, CDR1 is MNHEY and CDR2 is SMNVEV (reference sequence). Germline trimming cut 8 bases from V and 2 bases from J; bases unmatched to any gene: 14. DNA for the CDR3: TGTGCCAGCTCGCCCCTTGGACAGGGCGGACGCAATCAGCCCCAGCATTTT. Amino acid sequence: CASSPLGQGGRNQPQHF.

This clonotype has a count of ten or more. The J gene is TRBJ1-5, the V gene TRBV28; 10 positions agree with TRBD1. The trim removed 6 bases at V and 7 bases at J, leaving 6 bases unmatched. CDR1 and CDR2 from the germline V gene are MDHEN and SYDVKM. This CDR3 region has 14 residues. The CDR3 loop is CASRGTGASQPQHF. CDR3 DNA: TGTGCCAGCAGGGGGACAGGGGCATCCCAGCCCCAGCATTTT.

The chain joins TRBV6-5 to TRBJ2-1; D perhaps matches TRBD1 (7 bases). Germline loops: CDR1 MNHEY, CDR2 SVGAGI. The CDR3 totals 15 residues. Trimming took 2 bases from V and 3 from J, leaving 11 bases between them. The CDR3 region has the DNA TGTGCCAGCAGTTACGGGGGGACAGACTACAATGAGCAGTTCTTC. This gives the protein CASSYGGTDYNEQFF.

This clonotype has at least ten counts. This chain uses TRBV12-3 or TRBV12-4 with TRBJ2-6, with 11 bases aligning to TRBD1. CDR3 length equals 19 residues. The junction had 13 bases not matched to a gene; V was cut back by 6 bases and J by 3 bases. The CDR3 reads CASRLRDRGISYGANVLTF. CDR3 coding DNA: TGTGCCAGCAGACTCCGGGACAGGGGGATATCGTATGGGGCCAACGTCCTGACTTTC.

The V gene is TRBV20-1, the J gene TRBJ2-5; 7 positions agree with TRBD2. CDR1 and CDR2 from the germline V gene are DFQATT and SNEGSKA (reference sequence). With 3 bases clipped from V and 3 bases from J, the junction kept 7 bases outside the gene matches. CDR3 size: 14 residues. DNA for the CDR3: TGCAGTGCTAGTCATGGAAGCGGGAAAGAGACCCAGTACTTC. It yields the protein CSASHGSGKETQYF.

The chain joins TRBV20-1 to TRBJ1-1, with a possible D match to TRBD1 (5 bases). The CDR3 is 16 residues long. Looked up from germline, CDR1 is DFQATT and CDR2 is SNEGSKA (reference sequence). Trimming pared 0 bases from V and 2 bases from J, leaving 16 bases between. As DNA, the CDR3 is TGCAGTGCTAGAGATCCCTCCAGGGCCGAAAACACTGAAGCTTTCTTT. Protein: CSARDPSRAENTEAFF.

In its sample, this clonotype was seen a few times. The chain employs TRBV18 and TRBJ2-3; no clear D. The CDR3 runs 13 residues. Trimming shortened V by 1 base and J by 5 bases, and 7 bases separated the two germline ends. The germline V gene encodes CDR1 KGHSH and CDR2 LQKENI. Here the CDR3 reads CASSPLREDTQYF. The CDR3 DNA sequence: TGTGCCAGCTCACCACTTAGGGAAGATACGCAGTATTTT. Full variable domain (missing parts from reference TRBV18 and TRBJ2-3): NAGVMQNPRHLVRRRGQEARLRCSPMKGHSHVYWYRQLPEEGLKFMVYLQKENIIDESGMPKERFSAEFPKEGPSILRIQQVVRGDSAAYFCASSPLREDTQYFGPGTRLTVL.

The V and J genes are TRBV28 and TRBJ1-4, with 9 bases matching TRBD1. This CDR3 has 16 residues. The V gene end was trimmed by 7 bases and the J gene end by 3 bases; junction bases not matched to a gene: 9. The germline V gene encodes CDR1 MDHEN and CDR2 SYDVKM. The CDR3 reads CASTAGTGMSNEKLFF. The CDR3 nucleotides read TGTGCCAGCACCGCCGGGACAGGGATGTCTAATGAAAAACTGTTTTTT.

In this sample, this clonotype turned up many times. This chain joins TRBV10-2 and TRBJ2-4; 8 bases map to TRBD2. With 7 bases clipped from V and 2 bases from J, the junction kept 10 bases outside the gene matches. The CDR3 runs to 16 residues. The germline V gene encodes CDR1 WSHSY and CDR2 SAAADI. CDR3 amino acids: CASNPGGPSTKNIQYF. As DNA, the CDR3 is TGCGCCAGCAACCCGGGGGGGCCATCAACCAAAAACATTCAGTACTTC.

A remark on this clonotype: A much larger clone sits a single nucleotide away, making a read error possible. This chain joins TRBV6-5 and TRBJ2-5; D uncertain. From germline, CDR1 is MNHEY and CDR2 SVGAGI. This CDR3 spans 11 amino acids. V lost 6 bases to trimming and J lost 5 bases, with 7 bases between them. CDR3 loop: CASRYMETQYF. The CDR3 DNA sequence: TGTGCCAGCAGGTACATGGAGACCCAGTACTTC.

This chain joins TRBV18 and TRBJ2-4, with TRBD1 matching over 9 bases. The DNA end lines up better with TRBJ2-7; the J call may be wrong. This CDR3 comprises 13 residues. CDR1 is KGHSH, CDR2 LQKENI, per germline. The CDR3 reads CASPLGQGYEQYF. The CDR3 DNA is TGTGCCAGCCCACTGGGACAGGGCTACGAGCAGTACTTC.

This clonotype was detected ten times or more. CDR3 in DNA: TGCGCCAGCAGCTTGGCCCCTGCAACAGGGGGCGGATTCTACGAGCAGTACTTC. As protein: CASSLAPATGGGFYEQYF. This chain joins TRBV5-1 and TRBJ2-7, with 9 positions matching TRBD1. The CDR3 length is 18 residues. CDR1 and CDR2 (germline): SGHRS, YFSETQ. Trimming removed 0 bases from V and 3 bases from J; junction bases left unmatched: 13.

In regard to this clonotype: A much larger clone is a single base away; this may be a read error. The chain uses TRBV9 and TRBJ2-1; D perhaps matches TRBD2 (6 bases). The V and J ends lost 0 bases and 6 bases respectively, with 16 bases between them. This CDR3 region has 16 residues. From germline, CDR1 is SGDLS and CDR2 YYNGEE. Here the CDR3 DNA reads TGTGCCAGCAGCGTAGCTGGGGGGTATGCCTGCAATGAGCAGTTCTTC. Its translation is CASSVAGGYACNEQFF.

The J gene is TRBJ2-4, the V gene TRBV2; TRBD2 matches 14 bases. Gene TRBJ2-5 matches the end of the DNA better, so the J call may be wrong. Germline values: CDR1 SNHLY, CDR2 FYNNEI. The CDR3 totals 18 residues. CDR3 amino acids: CASKEGWGLAGVGETQYF. CDR3 bases: TGTGCCAGCAAGGAAGGCTGGGGACTAGCGGGGGTGGGGGAGACCCAGTACTTC.

This clonotype was seen many times. The chain employs TRBV11-2 and TRBJ2-7; D is uncertain. Trimming stripped 0 bases from V and 2 bases from J, with 8 bases between. Germline V gene lookup returns CDR1 SGHAT and CDR2 FQNNGV. The CDR3 extends over 14 amino acids. The CDR3 loop is CASSLEDRAYEQYF. The CDR3 DNA reads TGTGCCAGCAGCTTAGAGGACCGAGCCTACGAGCAGTACTTC. Looking up the rest from reference TRBV11-2 and TRBJ2-7 gives the full variable domain: EAGVAQSPRYKIIEKRQSVAFWCNPISGHATLYWYQQILGQGPKLLIQFQNNGVVDDSQLPKDRFSAERLKGVDSTLKIQPAKLEDSAVYLCASSLEDRAYEQYFGPGTRLTVT.